This TCR beta chain was identified in a study of OX40 agonist ivuxolimab in advanced cancers. Study-wide points: Both CD4+ and CD8+ T cell populations in blood had undergone clonal expansion by week 6 at 0.1 to 3.0 mg/kg. Antigen specificity was not determined for the expanded peripheral T cells.

Comments on this clone: Its antigen is as yet unknown.

Method: immunoSEQ multiplex PCR; TCRdb's copy keeps in-frame clones and lacks some. Among over 70,000 clones listed, about 86% were seen once. Sequencing used CD4+ or CD8+ T cells sorted from blood, obtained in a trial of the OX40 agonist ivuxolimab. The source is an adult with an advanced solid tumor such as melanoma, head and neck, liver or kidney cancer.

DNA for the CDR3: TGTGCCAGTAGTAGCGGTTCCTTCACAGATACGCAGTATTTT. It codes for CASSSGSFTDTQYF. This rearrangement joins TRBV19 to TRBJ2-3; unclear D gene. Germline V CDR1 and CDR2: LNHDA, SQIVND (reference sequence). Trimming removed 4 bases at V and 2 bases at J, with 10 bases between. This CDR3 has 14 residues.